The rows below give T cell receptor beta chains drawn from one sample of a study of tumor-infiltrating lymphocytes in primary liver carcinoma. Via MiXCR, TCRdb re-called the multiplex PCR reads, giving one row per CDR3 protein. Of more than 95,000 distinct CDR3 sequences in the sample, 50% to 80% were seen once. Sequencing used liver tumor tissue from sampling region 3. Source of these receptors: a woman aged 55-75 years with primary liver carcinoma and hepatitis B virus infection. CDR3s include the opening cysteine and the closing phenylalanine or tryptophan. The D gene is left open where the match is weak. Size is stated for part of the rows, as once, few or many counts, or as a class when the clone is expanded.

d_gene | j_gene | abundance | v_gene | CDR3aa | CDR3nt
NA | TRBJ1-6 | NA | TRBV11-2 | CASSLAGQTLHF | TGTGCCAGCAGTTTAGCAGGGCAAACCCTCCACTTT
TRBD1 | TRBJ1-5 | NA | TRBV6-5 | CASKKTGRNQPQHF | TGTGCCAGTAAGAAGACAGGGCGCAATCAGCCCCAGCATTTT
NA | TRBJ2-2 | few | TRBV11-1 | CASSYTGPFSGELFF | TGTGCCAGCAGCTATACAGGACCTTTCTCCGGGGAGCTGTTTTTT
TRBD1 | TRBJ2-7 | once | TRBV14 | CTSSQDPTGIDRGPYEQYF | TGTACCAGCAGTCAAGATCCGACCGGCATCGACAGGGGGCCCTACGAGCAGTACTTC
NA | TRBJ2-7 | many | TRBV6-2/TRBV6-3 | CASSPLGQTQDYEQYF | TGTGCCAGCAGTCCTCTCGGACAGACGCAGGACTACGAGCAGTACTTC
NA | TRBJ2-5 | few | TRBV5-1 | CASSWAGQETQYF | TGCGCCAGCAGCTGGGCGGGACAAGAGACCCAGTACTTC
NA | TRBJ1-5 | NA | TRBV10-3 | CAISRQVGTDTQHF | TGTGCCATCAGTCGACAGGTCGGCACAGATACGCAGCATTTT
NA | TRBJ2-1 | NA | TRBV21-1 | CASSKAGLAGGPTYNEQFF | TGTGCCAGCAGCAAAGCGGGACTAGCGGGAGGGCCGACCTACAATGAGCAGTTCTTC
TRBD2 | TRBJ2-1 | NA | TRBV28 | CASSLRGGLAYNEQFF | TGTGCCAGCAGTTTAAGGGGCGGACTAGCCTACAATGAGCAGTTCTTC
NA | TRBJ2-3 | NA | TRBV11-2 | CARSLTGGTDMQYF | TGTGCCAGAAGCTTAACGGGGGGGACAGATATGCAGTATTTT
TRBD2 | TRBJ2-7 | NA | TRBV2 | CARSPGLAGGNTYEQYF | TGTGCCAGAAGTCCGGGACTAGCGGGGGGGAATACCTACGAGCAGTACTTC
NA | TRBJ2-7 | NA | TRBV11-2 | CASGFGTGGGFEEQYF | TGTGCCAGCGGCTTTGGGACCGGGGGCGGATTCGAAGAGCAGTACTTC